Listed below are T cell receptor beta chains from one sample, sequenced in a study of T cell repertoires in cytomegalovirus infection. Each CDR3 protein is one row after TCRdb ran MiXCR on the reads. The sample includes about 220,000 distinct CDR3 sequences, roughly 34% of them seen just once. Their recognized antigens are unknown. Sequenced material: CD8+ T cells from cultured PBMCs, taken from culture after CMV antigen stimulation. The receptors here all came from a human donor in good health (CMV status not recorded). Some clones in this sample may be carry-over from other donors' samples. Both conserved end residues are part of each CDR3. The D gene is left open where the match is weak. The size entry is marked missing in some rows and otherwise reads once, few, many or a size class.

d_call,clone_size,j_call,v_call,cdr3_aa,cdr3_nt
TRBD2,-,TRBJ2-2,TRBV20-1,CSARAPGLDRNTGELFF,TGCAGTGCTAGAGCCCCCGGACTAGATAGGAACACCGGGGAGCTGTTTTTT
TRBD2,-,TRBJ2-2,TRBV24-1,CATSDLHGGLRTGELFF,TGTGCCACCAGTGATTTGCATGGGGGACTAAGGACCGGGGAGCTGTTTTTT
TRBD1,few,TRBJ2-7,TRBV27,CASSAGTGGPSEQYF,TGTGCCAGCAGTGCCGGGACAGGGGGGCCCTCCGAGCAGTACTTC
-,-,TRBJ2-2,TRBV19,CATLRGTNTGVLFF,TGTGCCACTCTGCGGGGAACGAACACCGGGGTGCTGTTTTTT
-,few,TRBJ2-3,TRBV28,CASSLWGRADTQYF,TGTGCCAGCAGTTTGTGGGGCCGCGCAGATACGCAGTATTTT
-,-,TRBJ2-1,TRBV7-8,CATHGQGIDNEQFF,TGTGCCACCCATGGGCAGGGGATCGACAATGAGCAGTTCTTC
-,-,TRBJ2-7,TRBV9,CASSGPGRGYEQYF,TGTGCCAGCAGCGGACCGGGGCGAGGGTACGAGCAGTACTTC
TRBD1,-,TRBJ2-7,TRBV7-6,CASSSGTGPSYEQYF,TGTGCCAGCAGCTCCGGGACAGGGCCTTCCTACGAGCAGTACTTC
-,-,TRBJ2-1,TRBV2,CASSESFGVGQSSYNEQFF,TGTGCCAGCAGTGAAAGTTTCGGTGTTGGACAGTCCTCCTACAATGAGCAGTTCTTC
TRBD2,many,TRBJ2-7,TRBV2,CASSRTRAYEQYF,TGTGCCAGCAGTAGGACTAGGGCCTACGAGCAGTACTTC
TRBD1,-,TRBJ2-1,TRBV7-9,CASRSGTGSTNEQFF,TGTGCCAGCAGATCCGGGACAGGGTCAACCAATGAGCAGTTCTTC
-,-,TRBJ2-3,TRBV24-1,CATSDLEAARPDTQYF,TGTGCCACCAGTGATTTGGAGGCAGCTCGCCCAGATACGCAGTATTTT
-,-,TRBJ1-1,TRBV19,CAVRGPGWDTEAFF,TGTGCCGTTAGAGGACCGGGTTGGGACACTGAAGCTTTCTTT
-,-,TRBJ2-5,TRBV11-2,CASSLVKGSYQETQYF,TGTGCCAGCAGTCTCGTTAAGGGGTCGTACCAAGAGACCCAGTACTTC
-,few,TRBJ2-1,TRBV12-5,CASGPSLKRLEQFF,TGTGCTAGTGGTCCGTCTTTGAAGAGGCTTGAGCAGTTCTTC
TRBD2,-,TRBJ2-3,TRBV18,CASSPVTSGVDTQYF,TGTGCCAGCTCACCAGTCACTAGCGGGGTCGATACGCAGTATTTT
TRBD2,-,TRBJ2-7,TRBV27,CASSISGNPLYEQYF,TGTGCCAGCAGCATTAGCGGGAACCCCCTCTACGAGCAGTACTTC
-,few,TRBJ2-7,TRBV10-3,CAISESGARLEYEQYF,TGTGCCATCAGTGAGTCGGGAGCTCGACTGGAATACGAGCAGTACTTC
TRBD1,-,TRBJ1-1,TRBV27,CASSYGQGGEAFF,TGTGCCAGCAGTTACGGACAGGGAGGTGAAGCTTTCTTT
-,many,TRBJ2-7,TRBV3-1,CASSQELAYEQYF,TGTGCCAGCAGCCAAGAATTAGCCTACGAGCAGTACTTC
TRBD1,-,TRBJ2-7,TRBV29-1,CSVVGTGSYEQYF,TGCAGCGTTGTGGGGACAGGGTCCTACGAGCAGTACTTC
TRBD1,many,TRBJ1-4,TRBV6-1,CAIAPGQGPSNEKLFF,TGTGCCATCGCTCCGGGACAGGGGCCGTCTAATGAAAAACTGTTTTTT
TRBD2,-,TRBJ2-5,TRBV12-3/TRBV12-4,CASSWEGGAAETQYF,TGTGCCAGCAGTTGGGAGGGAGGGGCTGCAGAGACCCAGTACTTC
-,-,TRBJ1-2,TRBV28,CASSNITGHYGYTF,TGTGCCAGCAGTAACATAACAGGGCACTATGGCTACACCTTC
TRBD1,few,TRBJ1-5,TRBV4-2,CASSPWTGLQPQHF,TGTGCCAGCAGCCCCTGGACAGGGTTGCAGCCCCAGCATTTT
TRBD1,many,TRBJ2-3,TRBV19,CASRRQGSPDTQYF,TGTGCCAGTAGAAGACAGGGGAGCCCAGATACGCAGTATTTT
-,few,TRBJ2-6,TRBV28,CASSLNGYSGANVLTF,TGTGCCAGCAGTTTAAACGGATACTCTGGGGCCAACGTCCTGACTTTC
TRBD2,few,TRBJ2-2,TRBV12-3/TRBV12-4,CASSPSGRVNTGELFF,TGTGCCAGCTCCCCGAGCGGGAGGGTTAACACCGGGGAGCTGTTTTTT
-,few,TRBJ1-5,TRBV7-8,CASSLVRDKSIQPQHF,TGTGCCAGCAGCTTAGTCCGGGACAAAAGTATTCAGCCCCAGCATTTT
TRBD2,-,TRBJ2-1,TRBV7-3,CASSPGLAVRDEQFF,TGTGCCAGCAGCCCCGGGCTAGCGGTGAGGGATGAGCAGTTCTTC
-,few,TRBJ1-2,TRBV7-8,CASSGRGRGYTF,TGTGCCAGCAGCGGGAGGGGACGAGGCTACACCTTC
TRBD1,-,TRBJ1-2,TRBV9,CASSGLQGAGYGYTF,TGTGCCAGCAGCGGACTACAGGGGGCTGGCTATGGCTACACCTTC
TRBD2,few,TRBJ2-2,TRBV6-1,CASIELAGRTGELFF,TGTGCCAGCATCGAACTAGCGGGACGGACCGGGGAGCTGTTTTTT
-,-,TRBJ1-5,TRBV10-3,CAPERPDSSSNQPQHF,TGTGCCCCAGAGAGACCGGACAGTTCTAGCAATCAGCCCCAGCATTTT
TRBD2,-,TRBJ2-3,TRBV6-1,CASRGLAGFTDTQYF,TGTGCCAGTCGGGGACTAGCGGGATTCACAGATACGCAGTATTTT
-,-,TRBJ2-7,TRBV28,CASIEQGDYEQYF,TGTGCCAGCATAGAACAGGGTGACTACGAGCAGTACTTC
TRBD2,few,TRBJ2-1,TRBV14,CASSQGLADYNEQFF,TGTGCCAGCAGCCAAGGACTAGCAGACTACAATGAGCAGTTCTTC
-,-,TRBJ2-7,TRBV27,CASSFGGPLYEQYF,TGTGCCAGCAGTTTTGGGGGGCCTCTCTACGAGCAGTACTTC
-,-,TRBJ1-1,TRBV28,CASQPAGRGVTEAFF,TGTGCCAGCCAACCCGCAGGTCGAGGGGTCACTGAAGCTTTCTTT
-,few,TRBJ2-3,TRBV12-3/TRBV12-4,CASSFSGASTDTQYF,TGTGCCAGCAGTTTTAGTGGGGCCAGCACAGATACGCAGTATTTT
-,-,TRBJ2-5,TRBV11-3,CASSNQIAEETQYF,TGTGCCAGCAGCAACCAGATAGCGGAAGAGACCCAGTACTTC
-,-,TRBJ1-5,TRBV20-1,CSASPATDYSNQPQHF,TGCAGTGCTTCCCCGGCGACAGACTATAGCAATCAGCCCCAGCATTTT
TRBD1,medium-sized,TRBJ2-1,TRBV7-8,CASSRDRHNEQFF,TGTGCCAGCAGCCGGGACAGACACAATGAGCAGTTCTTC
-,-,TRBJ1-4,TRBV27,CASRRMGGSNEKLFF,TGTGCCAGCAGGAGGATGGGGGGGTCTAATGAAAAACTGTTTTTT
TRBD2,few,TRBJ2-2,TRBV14,CASSPGTSVQELFF,TGTGCCAGCAGCCCTGGGACTAGCGTTCAGGAGCTGTTTTTT
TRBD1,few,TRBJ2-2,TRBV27,CASSPRDRITGELFF,TGTGCCAGCAGCCCCCGGGACAGGATCACCGGGGAGCTGTTTTTT
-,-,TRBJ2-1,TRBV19,CASSTDREGRAYRNEQFF,TGTGCCAGTAGTACGGACAGGGAGGGTCGGGCTTACCGTAATGAGCAGTTCTTC
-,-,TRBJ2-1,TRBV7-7,CATGWVYNEQFF,TGTGCCACAGGTTGGGTCTACAATGAGCAGTTCTTC
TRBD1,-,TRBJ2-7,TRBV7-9,CASSSGQGSSYEQYF,TGTGCCAGCAGCTCGGGACAGGGGAGCTCCTACGAGCAGTACTTC
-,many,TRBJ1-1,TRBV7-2,CASSLAGAGTEAFF,TGTGCCAGCAGCTTAGCAGGGGCGGGCACTGAAGCTTTCTTT
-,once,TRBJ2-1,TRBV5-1,CASSFKRSYNEQFF,TGCGCCAGCAGCTTTAAGCGTTCGTACAATGAGCAGTTCTTC
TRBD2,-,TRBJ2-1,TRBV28,CASWSGSLNEQFF,TGTGCCAGCTGGAGCGGGAGTTTGAATGAGCAGTTCTTC
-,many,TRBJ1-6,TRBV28,CASSLSGRPPLHF,TGTGCCAGCAGTTTATCGGGTCGGCCACCCCTCCACTTT
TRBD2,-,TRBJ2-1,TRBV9,CASSPGAGGSYNEQFF,TGTGCCAGCAGCCCGGGAGCGGGAGGCTCCTACAATGAGCAGTTCTTC